Following are 24 T cell receptor beta chains from one sample sequenced in a study of human T cells and chemical hapten exposure. Indicated time point: patch test 1, 2 weeks after DPC sensitization. Treatment indicated: therapeutic diphenylcyclopropenone sensitization with weekly scalp DPC. TCRdb reprocessed the RACE reads via MiXCR and lists one record per CDR3 protein. The table shows 75,000 to 100,000 distinct CDR3 sequences, with 10% to 13% occurring only once. Sequencing was performed on whole blood, taken in connection with sensitization to the hapten diphenylcyclopropenone (DPC). These receptors were collected from a man aged 40-49 years with alopecia areata. Some clones in this sample may be carry-over from other donors' samples.

The chain combines TRBV24-1 with TRBJ2-1, with 8 bases fitting TRBD2. Per the germline V gene, CDR1 is KGHDR and CDR2 is SFDVKD. CDR3 length: 17 residues. With V trimmed by 2 bases and J by 8 bases, 13 bases remained unmatched. CDR3 loop: CATSDSKRLAGLDEQFF. The CDR3 DNA sequence: TGTGCCACCAGTGATTCCAAACGGCTAGCGGGTTTGGATGAGCAGTTCTTC.

This clonotype was seen ten or more times. The chain links TRBV6-2 or TRBV6-3 to TRBJ1-1, with 8 bases lining up with TRBD1. This CDR3 contains 16 residues. Germline V gene data show CDR1 as MNHEY and CDR2 as SVGEGT. J gave up 7 bases and V 6 bases, and 16 bases lay outside the gene matches. CDR3 loop: CASRPPGQAGALEAFF. CDR3 DNA sequence: TGTGCCAGCAGGCCACCGGGACAGGCGGGAGCCCTTGAAGCTTTCTTT.

This clonotype showed up many times. This chain joins TRBV9 and TRBJ2-7; D uncertain. V lost 0 bases to trimming and J lost 3 bases, with 7 bases between them. Germline loops: CDR1 SGDLS, CDR2 YYNGEE. The CDR3 is 13 amino acids. CDR3 amino acids: CASSVAPNYEQYF. In nucleotides, the CDR3 is TGTGCCAGCAGCGTAGCCCCCAACTACGAGCAGTACTTC.

Only a few counts were recorded for this clonotype. The chain uses TRBV11-2 and TRBJ2-3; the match to TRBD2 covers 8 bases. Germline CDR1 reads SGHAT; CDR2 reads FQNNGV. This CDR3 is 18 amino acids long. The V and J ends lost 3 bases and 1 base, in that order; junction bases with no gene match: 12. CDR3 sequence (DNA): TGTGCCAGCAGCTTCGGACTAGCAGGAAGACTTGGCACAGATACGCAGTATTTT. Translation gives CASSFGLAGRLGTDTQYF.

There are a few counts of this clonotype. The chain employs TRBV9 and TRBJ2-3, with D possibly called TRBD1 or TRBD2 (5 bases each). Germline CDR1 is SGDLS and CDR2 is YYNGEE. This CDR3 contains 15 residues. The ends were cut back, 0 bases at V and 0 bases at J, with 8 bases in the middle. The CDR3 nucleotides read TGTGCCAGCAGCGTAGAGGGACGGAGCACAGATACGCAGTATTTT. Translation: CASSVEGRSTDTQYF.

The V gene is TRBV20-1, the J gene TRBJ2-1; 13 nucleotides align to TRBD2. The CDR3 has 16 amino acids. J was trimmed by 7 bases and V by 5 bases; bases with no gene match: 11. Per the germline V gene, CDR1 is DFQATT and CDR2 is SNEGSKA (reference sequence). CDR3 in amino acids: CSAQRTSGRLINEQFF. The CDR3 coding sequence is TGCAGTGCTCAGAGGACTAGCGGGAGATTAATTAATGAGCAGTTCTTC.

The chain is built from TRBV28 and TRBJ1-2; a possible D gene is TRBD1 (6 bases). Germline V gene lookup returns CDR1 MDHEN and CDR2 SYDVKM. The CDR3 has 15 residues. The germline V and J ends were trimmed by 4 bases and 1 base, with 13 bases remaining between them. CDR3 nucleotide sequence: TGTGCCAGCAGTTCCAGGGGAGGACTTAACTATGGCTACACCTTC. Protein sequence: CASSSRGGLNYGYTF.

J is TRBJ1-1 and V is TRBV18, with TRBD1 matching 10 bases. J was trimmed by 5 bases and V by 4 bases; bases with no gene match: 10. Germline-derived CDR1 and CDR2 are KGHSH and LQKENI. CDR3 length: 16 amino acids. The CDR3 DNA reads TGTGCCAGCTCACTTAGGACAGGGGGTATTGGTACTGAAGCTTTCTTT. It encodes CASSLRTGGIGTEAFF.

This clonotype came up a few times. The chain combines TRBV7-9 with TRBJ2-3; 9 nucleotides agree with TRBD2. This CDR3 has 18 residues. The V gene end was trimmed by 1 base and the J gene end by 1 base; junction bases not matched to a gene: 9. The germline V gene has CDR1 SEHNR and CDR2 FQNEAQ (reference sequence). In nucleotides, the CDR3 is TGTGCCAGCAGCTTAGTTGCGGGAGGGCCCCTAGGCACAGATACGCAGTATTTT. It translates to CASSLVAGGPLGTDTQYF.

This clonotype occurred a few times. The rearrangement links TRBV6-5 to TRBJ2-5, with 8 bases fitting TRBD2. The ends lost 6 bases at V and 5 bases at J; junction bases unmatched: 11. CDR3 length: 15 amino acids. Germline CDR1 reads MNHEY; CDR2 reads SVGAGI. In DNA form, the CDR3 reads TGTGCCAGCAGCACTAGCGGAGGAGAGATTGAGACCCAGTACTTC. Its protein is CASSTSGGEIETQYF.

V usage is TRBV20-1 and J usage is TRBJ1-5; D is undetermined. Between the trimmed V and J ends, which lost 5 bases and 2 bases, there was a span of 13 bases. Germline CDR1 DFQATT, CDR2 SNEGSKA (reference sequence). The CDR3 length is 14 residues. The CDR3 is CSAFPGRGNQPQHF. The CDR3 bases are TGCAGTGCTTTCCCCGGACGGGGCAATCAGCCCCAGCATTTT.

The V and J genes are TRBV10-3 and TRBJ2-2; D may match TRBD1 or TRBD2 (5 bases each). The CDR3 loop spans 15 amino acids. Germline assignment: CDR1 ENHRY and CDR2 SYGVKD. V lost 3 bases and J 6 bases, leaving 14 bases between the germline ends. This CDR3 reads CAISELGESAGELFF. The CDR3 DNA is TGTGCCATCAGTGAATTGGGGGAGTCGGCCGGGGAGCTGTTTTTT.

A few counts support this clonotype. The chain links TRBV20-1 to TRBJ2-7; 7 bases are a match to TRBD1. With 1 base clipped from V and 3 bases from J, the junction kept 6 bases outside the gene matches. This CDR3 is 14 amino acids long. Germline V gene data show CDR1 as DFQATT and CDR2 as SNEGSKA (reference sequence). Here the CDR3 DNA reads TGCAGTGCTAGAGTGACAGGGTTCAGCTACGAGCAGTACTTC. This encodes CSARVTGFSYEQYF.

This chain joins TRBV19 and TRBJ2-1, with D perhaps matching TRBD1 (6 bases). Trimming left V 9 bases short and J 8 bases short, with 26 bases between. Germline CDR1 is LNHDA and CDR2 is SQIVND (reference sequence). The CDR3 is made up of 16 amino acids. The CDR3 here is CASGRPRGNVADEQFF. In DNA, the CDR3 is TGTGCCAGCGGGCGCCCTAGGGGGAATGTTGCAGATGAGCAGTTCTTC.

This clonotype was seen many times. The chain combines TRBV7-9 with TRBJ2-1; D might be TRBD2 (5 bases). The V gene lost 1 base and the J gene lost 0 bases, with 7 bases spanning the gap. Germline V lookup: CDR1 SEHNR, CDR2 FQNEAQ (reference sequence). The CDR3 is 15 residues long. The CDR3 nucleotides read TGTGCCAGCAGCTTAGTGGAGGTCTCCTACAATGAGCAGTTCTTC. Its translation: CASSLVEVSYNEQFF.

The genes are TRBV24-1 and TRBJ2-5, with TRBD2 identical over 9 bases. Germline V lookup: CDR1 KGHDR, CDR2 SFDVKD. V lost 2 bases, J lost 5 bases, and 5 bases stayed unmatched. This CDR3 is built from 15 residues. The CDR3 region is CATSDSLAGRETQYF. CDR3 sequence (DNA): TGTGCCACCAGTGATTCCCTAGCGGGAAGGGAGACCCAGTACTTC.

The table lists this clonotype with many counts. V is TRBV7-9 and J is TRBJ2-2, with D perhaps matching TRBD2 (5 bases). This CDR3 has 17 residues. The germline V gene encodes CDR1 SEHNR and CDR2 FQNEAQ (reference sequence). V was shortened by 3 bases and J by 1 base, with 15 bases between the two germline ends. This CDR3 reads CASSFVPGMWNTGELFF. As DNA, the CDR3 is TGTGCCAGCAGCTTCGTCCCGGGGATGTGGAACACCGGGGAGCTGTTTTTT.

This clonotype was seen repeatedly, ten times or more. The chain links TRBV3-1 to TRBJ1-4; no reliable D call. The CDR3 is 14 amino acids. From germline, CDR1 is LGHDT and CDR2 YNNKEL (reference sequence). The ends were cut back, 4 bases at V and 7 bases at J, with 13 bases in the middle. The DNA of the CDR3 is TGTGCCAGCAGCCGGAACTCGGATGGTGAAAAACTGTTTTTT. This gives the protein CASSRNSDGEKLFF.

The V and J genes are TRBV7-2 and TRBJ2-3, with 7 bases fitting TRBD1. Germline loops: CDR1 SGHTA, CDR2 FQGNSA. Trimming removed 1 base from V and 3 bases from J; junction bases left unmatched: 4. This CDR3 has 15 amino acids. The chain's CDR3 is CASSLEQGQTDTQYF. The CDR3, as DNA: TGTGCCAGCAGCTTAGAACAGGGGCAGACAGATACGCAGTATTTT. Full variable domain (missing parts from reference TRBV7-2 and TRBJ2-3): GAGVSQSPSNKVTEKGKDVELRCDPISGHTALYWYRQSLGQGLEFLIYFQGNSAPDKSGLPSDRFSAERTGGSVSTLTIQRTQQEDSAVYLCASSLEQGQTDTQYFGPGTRLTVL.

This clonotype came up many times. CDR3 in amino acids: CSASYRGVYEQYF. The CDR3 DNA follows: TGCAGTGCTAGTTACAGGGGGGTCTACGAGCAGTACTTC. This chain connects TRBV20-1 to TRBJ2-7; 8 bases fit TRBD1. This CDR3 comprises 13 residues. Trimming removed 3 bases from V and 3 bases from J; junction bases left unmatched: 4. CDR1 DFQATT and CDR2 SNEGSKA come from the germline V gene (reference sequence).

This clonotype was picked up many times. The V call is TRBV28, the J call TRBJ2-7; a weak D match, TRBD2 (5 bases). CDR3 length equals 14 residues. The V end was cut by 6 bases, the J end by 3 bases, with 15 bases between. Germline V gene data show CDR1 as MDHEN and CDR2 as SYDVKM. The CDR3 sequence is CASRAWIAGYEQYF. The CDR3 region has the DNA TGTGCCAGCAGGGCCTGGATCGCGGGCTACGAGCAGTACTTC.

This clonotype was detected only a few times. The chain combines TRBV20-1 with TRBJ2-2; D uncertain. The germline V gene encodes CDR1 DFQATT and CDR2 SNEGSKA (reference sequence). The CDR3 is 13 residues long. The V end lost 5 bases, the J end lost 3 bases, and 10 bases lay between the germline ends. Written as DNA, the CDR3 is TGCAGTGCTCTGGGCGCGTACACCGGGGAGCTGTTTTTT. Amino acid sequence: CSALGAYTGELFF.

The CDR3 DNA reads TGTGCCAGCAATCTGAGACTAGCGGGAGGGCCAGCCAAAAACATTCAGTACTTC. It yields the protein CASNLRLAGGPAKNIQYF. The rearrangement joins TRBV2 to TRBJ2-4; TRBD2 matches at 14 bases. Germline CDR1 and CDR2: SNHLY and FYNNEI. The CDR3 runs to 18 residues. The trim removed 7 bases at V and 0 bases at J, leaving 8 bases unmatched.

This clonotype was found many times. The chain has TRBV6-2 or TRBV6-3 and TRBJ1-1; a weak D match, TRBD1 (5 bases). Germline-derived CDR1 and CDR2 are MNHEY and SVGEGT. The V and J ends lost 6 bases and 1 base respectively, with 15 bases between them. The CDR3 consists of 15 residues. The CDR3 sequence is CASSLHWGGNTEAFF. Here the CDR3 DNA reads TGTGCCAGCAGCCTCCACTGGGGGGGGAACACTGAAGCTTTCTTT.